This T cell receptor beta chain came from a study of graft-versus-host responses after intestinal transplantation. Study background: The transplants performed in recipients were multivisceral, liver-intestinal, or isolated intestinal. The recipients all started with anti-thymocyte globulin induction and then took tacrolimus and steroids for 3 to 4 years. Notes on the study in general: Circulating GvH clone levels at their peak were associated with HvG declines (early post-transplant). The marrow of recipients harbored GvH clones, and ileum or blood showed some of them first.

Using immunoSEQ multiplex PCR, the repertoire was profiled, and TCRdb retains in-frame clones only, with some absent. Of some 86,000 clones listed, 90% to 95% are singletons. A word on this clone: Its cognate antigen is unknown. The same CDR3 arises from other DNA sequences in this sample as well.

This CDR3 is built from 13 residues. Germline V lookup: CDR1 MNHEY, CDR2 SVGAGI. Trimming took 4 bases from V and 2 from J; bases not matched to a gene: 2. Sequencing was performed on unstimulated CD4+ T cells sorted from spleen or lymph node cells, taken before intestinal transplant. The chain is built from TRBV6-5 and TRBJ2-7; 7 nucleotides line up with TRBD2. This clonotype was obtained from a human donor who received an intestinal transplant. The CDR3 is CASSSGGTYEQYF. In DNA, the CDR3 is TGTGCCAGCAGTTCGGGGGGAACCTACGAGCAGTACTTC.